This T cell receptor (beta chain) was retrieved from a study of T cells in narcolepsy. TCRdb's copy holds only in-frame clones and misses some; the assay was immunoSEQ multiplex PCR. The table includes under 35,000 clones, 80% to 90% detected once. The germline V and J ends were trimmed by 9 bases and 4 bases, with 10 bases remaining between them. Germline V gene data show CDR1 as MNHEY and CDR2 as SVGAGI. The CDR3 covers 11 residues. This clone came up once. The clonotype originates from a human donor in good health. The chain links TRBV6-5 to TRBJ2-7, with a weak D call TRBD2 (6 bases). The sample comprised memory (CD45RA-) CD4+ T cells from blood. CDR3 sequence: CASMGLYEQYF. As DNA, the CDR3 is TGTGCCAGTATGGGACTTTACGAGCAGTACTTC.